What follows are 13 T cell receptor beta chains derived from one specimen sequenced in a study of blood T cell repertoires in COVID-19. Measured with immunoSEQ multiplex PCR; TCRdb has only the in-frame clones, and not every one. The sample records approximately 150,000 clones, around four fifths being singletons. Sequencing was carried out using PBMCs or T cells enriched from blood (not recorded which). The receptor source for this set is a woman in her thirties or forties who had recovered from COVID-19.

This chain uses TRBV27 with TRBJ1-5, with a weak D call TRBD1 (5 bases). Trimming left V 5 bases short and J 4 bases short, with 12 bases between. The length of the CDR3 is 14 residues. Per the germline V gene, CDR1 is MNHEY and CDR2 is SMNVEV (reference sequence). The CDR3 loop reads CASSRARENQPQHF. The CDR3 region has the DNA TGTGCCAGCAGTAGGGCCAGGGAAAATCAGCCCCAGCATTTT.

V is TRBV28 and J is TRBJ2-3; D might be TRBD1 (5 bases). The V end was cut by 10 bases, the J end by 10 bases, with 15 bases between. In germline, CDR1 is MDHEN, CDR2 SYDVKM. The CDR3 length is 11 residues. CDR3 residues: CATGAASAQYF. CDR3 bases: TGTGCCACTGGGGCGGCCTCCGCGCAGTATTTT.

This chain connects TRBV9 to TRBJ2-7, with D possibly matching TRBD2 (6 bases). The length of the CDR3 is 14 residues. Germline assignment: CDR1 SGDLS and CDR2 YYNGEE. Trimming shortened V by 4 bases and J by 2 bases, and 13 bases separated the two germline ends. The CDR3 DNA is TGTGCCAGCAGCAGCCGGGACTTCCCCTACGAGCAGTACTTC. It specifies CASSSRDFPYEQYF. Full variable domain (remainder filled in from reference TRBV9 and TRBJ2-7): DSGVTQTPKHLITATGQRVTLRCSPRSGDLSVYWYQQSLDQGLQFLIQYYNGEERAKGNILERFSAQQFPDLHSELNLSSLELGDSALYFCASSSRDFPYEQYFGPGTRLTVT.

The chain employs TRBV6-1 and TRBJ1-4, with a possible D match to TRBD1 (5 bases). Germline V CDR1 and CDR2: MNHNS, SASEGT. The V and J ends lost 4 bases and 1 base respectively, with 13 bases between them. This CDR3 spans 16 amino acids. As DNA, the CDR3 is TGTGCCAGCAGTGCCTCGGTCGGGGGAACTAATGAAAAACTGTTTTTT. It specifies CASSASVGGTNEKLFF.

The CDR3, as DNA: TGTGCCAGCAGCTTGACAGGGATAAGGGAGCAGTTCTTC. Amino acids: CASSLTGIREQFF. V gene TRBV7-3 combines with J gene TRBJ2-1; 7 bases agree with TRBD1. The CDR3 has 13 residues. Trimming took 3 bases from V and 10 from J; bases not matched to a gene: 6. The germline V gene encodes CDR1 SGHTA and CDR2 FQGTGA.

This clone was recorded once. The chain recombines TRBV12-3 or TRBV12-4 with TRBJ2-7; D not resolved. Trimming cost V 4 bases and J 2 bases, with 9 bases left between them. The CDR3 runs to 13 residues. The CDR3 sequence: CASSSQNTYEQYF. The CDR3 coding sequence is TGTGCCAGCAGTTCACAGAACACCTACGAGCAGTACTTC.

CDR3 DNA: TGTGCCTCCGTGGGCGGGAACACAGATACGCAGTATTTT. Protein product: CASVGGNTDTQYF. The V and J genes are TRBV10-3 and TRBJ2-3, with a tentative D call TRBD2 (6 bases). Germline V gene data show CDR1 as ENHRY and CDR2 as SYGVKD. The CDR3 sequence is 13 residues long. The V end lost 11 bases, the J end lost 2 bases, and 14 bases lay between the germline ends.

Here the CDR3 DNA reads TGTGCCAGCAGCTTAAACAGGGGGAGGAATTCACCCCTCCACTTT. Encoded protein: CASSLNRGRNSPLHF. This chain connects TRBV7-8 to TRBJ1-6, with 8 bases fitting TRBD1. The CDR3 extends over 15 amino acids. V dropped 2 bases and J dropped 7; count of bases not matched to a gene: 4. Germline V lookup: CDR1 SGHVS, CDR2 FQNEAQ.

The genes are TRBV5-1 and TRBJ2-7; 8 bases line up with TRBD1. V was pared by 0 bases and J by 3 bases, with 2 bases of the junction left unmatched. Per germline, CDR1 SGHRS and CDR2 YFSETQ. The CDR3 sequence is 14 residues long. This CDR3 is CASSLATGGYEQYF. DNA for the CDR3: TGCGCCAGCAGCTTGGCCACAGGGGGCTACGAGCAGTACTTC. Together with reference TRBV5-1 and TRBJ2-7, the CDR3 gives the full variable domain: KAGVTQTPRYLIKTRGQQVTLSCSPISGHRSVSWYQQTPGQGLQFLFEYFSETQRNKGNFPGRFSGRQFSNSRSEMNVSTLELGDSALYLCASSLATGGYEQYFGPGTRLTVT.

In this sample, this clone turned up once. The CDR3 nucleotides are TGCGCCAGCAGCCTAGATACCAGCGGTGAGACCCAGTACTTC. It translates to CASSLDTSGETQYF. The chain joins TRBV5-1 to TRBJ2-5; D might be TRBD2 (5 bases). The CDR3 sequence is 14 residues long. The germline gives CDR1 SGHRS, CDR2 YFSETQ. Trimming left V 4 bases short and J 5 bases short, with 15 bases between.

The V and J genes are TRBV24-1 and TRBJ2-5; the D gene is possibly TRBD1 (6 bases). V shed 9 bases and J shed 5 bases, with 24 bases lying between them. Germline V gives CDR1 KGHDR, CDR2 SFDVKD. The CDR3 spans 16 residues. CDR3 nucleotides: TGTGCCACCCCTGAAAGACAGGAACGAAAGAACGAGACCCAGTACTTC. Amino acids: CATPERQERKNETQYF.

In its sample, this clone was seen once. V usage is TRBV6-1 and J usage is TRBJ2-1; TRBD2 matches 11 bases. CDR3 length equals 16 residues. The germline gives CDR1 MNHNS, CDR2 SASEGT. J gave up 6 bases and V 2 bases, and 6 bases lay outside the gene matches. CDR3 DNA sequence: TGTGCCAGCAGTGAATATTATAGCGGGGGGGGCAATGAGCAGTTCTTC. Translated, it gives CASSEYYSGGGNEQFF.

The genes are TRBV11-3 and TRBJ2-7; a possible D gene is TRBD1 (6 bases). V lost 3 bases to trimming and J lost 5 bases, with 14 bases between them. The CDR3 totals 14 residues. Germline lookup yields CDR1 SGHNT and CDR2 YENEEA. In nucleotides, the CDR3 is TGTGCCAGCAGCTTGGGCAGGGGAGTTGACGAGCAGTACTTC. Its translation is CASSLGRGVDEQYF.